This record covers a single T cell receptor (beta chain). Antigen unknown. PCR primers comprised 60 Vbeta and 13 Jbeta primers. The authors' processing: Later reanalysis found 75 million to 95 million unique TCR beta chains, some 10 million of them shared. Using immunoSEQ multiplex PCR, the repertoire was profiled, and TCRdb retains in-frame clones only, with some absent. V and J calls and clone size are as listed in that table; D and trimming were resolved from the DNA. The top ten hold roughly 5% of the sample, which has 150,000 to 200,000 clones, about four fifths seen once. The data belong to a study of cytomegalovirus exposure and HLA in healthy donors. Study findings and constraints: The authors later linked a missense DCLRE1C variant to TCR beta V- and J-gene trimming. When presence/absence was analysed, sequencing depth was taken to be roughly uniform across donors. Several of the most significant clusters were apparently associated with common viral pathogens in a later analysis.

Between the trimmed V and J ends, which lost 4 bases and 0 bases, there was a span of 20 bases. Looked up from germline, CDR1 is SGHDT and CDR2 is YYEEEE. The CDR3 totals 18 residues. This clonotype originated in a girl aged 10 to 17 in good health and CMV-seropositive. The gene calls are TRBV5-6 and TRBJ1-5; D is ambiguous. Sequenced sample: PBMCs. DNA of the CDR3: TGTGCCAGCAGCGCTTTGAGATACGGCAGCGATAGCAATCAGCCCCAGCATTTT. Protein sequence: CASSALRYGSDSNQPQHF.